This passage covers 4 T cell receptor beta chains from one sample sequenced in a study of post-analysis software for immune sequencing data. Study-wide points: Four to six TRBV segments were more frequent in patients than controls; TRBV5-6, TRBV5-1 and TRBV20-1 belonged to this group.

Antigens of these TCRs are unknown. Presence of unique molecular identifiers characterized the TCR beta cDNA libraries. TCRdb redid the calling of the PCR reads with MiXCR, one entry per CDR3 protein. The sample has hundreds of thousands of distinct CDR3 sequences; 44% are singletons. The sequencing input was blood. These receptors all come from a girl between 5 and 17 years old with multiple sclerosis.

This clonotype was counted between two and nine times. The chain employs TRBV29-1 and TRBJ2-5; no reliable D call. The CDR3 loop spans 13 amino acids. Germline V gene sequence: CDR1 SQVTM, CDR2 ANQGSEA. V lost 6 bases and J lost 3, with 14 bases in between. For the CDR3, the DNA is TGCAGCGTCGTCCCCGACTTGGAAGAGACCCAGTACTTC. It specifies CSVVPDLEETQYF.

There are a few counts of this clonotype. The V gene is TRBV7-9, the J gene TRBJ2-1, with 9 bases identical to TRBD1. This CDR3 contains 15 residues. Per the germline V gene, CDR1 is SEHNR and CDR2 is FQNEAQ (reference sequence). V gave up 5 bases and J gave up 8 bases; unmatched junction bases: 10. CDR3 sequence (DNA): TGTGCCAGCAGCCACGGGACAGGGTTAGGGGATGAGCAGTTCTTC. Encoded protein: CASSHGTGLGDEQFF.

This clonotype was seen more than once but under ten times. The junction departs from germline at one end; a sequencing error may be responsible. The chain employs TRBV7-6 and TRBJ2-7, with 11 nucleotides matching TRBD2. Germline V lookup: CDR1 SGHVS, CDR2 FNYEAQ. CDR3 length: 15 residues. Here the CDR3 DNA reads TGTGCCAGCAGCCTAGCGGGGGGCAATGGCGACGAGCAGTACTTC. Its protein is CASSLAGGNGDEQYF.

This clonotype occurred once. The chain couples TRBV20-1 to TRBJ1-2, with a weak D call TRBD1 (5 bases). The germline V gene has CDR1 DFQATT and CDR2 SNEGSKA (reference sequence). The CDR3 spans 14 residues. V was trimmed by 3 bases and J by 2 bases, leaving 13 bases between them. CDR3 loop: CSARTPTANYGYTF. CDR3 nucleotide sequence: TGCAGTGCTAGGACACCGACAGCAAACTATGGCTACACCTTC.